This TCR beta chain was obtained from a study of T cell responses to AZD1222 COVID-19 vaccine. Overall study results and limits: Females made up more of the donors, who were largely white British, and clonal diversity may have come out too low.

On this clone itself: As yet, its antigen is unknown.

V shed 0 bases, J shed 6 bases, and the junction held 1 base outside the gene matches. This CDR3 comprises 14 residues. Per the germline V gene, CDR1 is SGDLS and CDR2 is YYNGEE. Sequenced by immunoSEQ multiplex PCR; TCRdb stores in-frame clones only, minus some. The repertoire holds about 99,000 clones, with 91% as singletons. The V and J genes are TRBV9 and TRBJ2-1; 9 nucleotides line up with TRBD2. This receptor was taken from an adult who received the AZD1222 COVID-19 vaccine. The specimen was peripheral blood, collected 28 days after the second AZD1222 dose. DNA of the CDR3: TGTGCCAGCAGCGTAGGGACTAGCGTCAATGAGCAGTTCTTC. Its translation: CASSVGTSVNEQFF.